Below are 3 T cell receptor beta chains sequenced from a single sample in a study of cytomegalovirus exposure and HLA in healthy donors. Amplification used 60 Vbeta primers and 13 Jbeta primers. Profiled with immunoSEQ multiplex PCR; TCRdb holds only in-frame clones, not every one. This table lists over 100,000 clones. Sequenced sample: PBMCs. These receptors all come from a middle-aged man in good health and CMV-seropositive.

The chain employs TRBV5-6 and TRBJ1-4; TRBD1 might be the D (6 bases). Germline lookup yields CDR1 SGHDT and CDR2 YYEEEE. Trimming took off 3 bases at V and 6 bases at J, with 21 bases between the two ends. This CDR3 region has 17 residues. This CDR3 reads CASSWGNEGGLDEKLFF. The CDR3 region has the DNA TGTGCCAGCAGCTGGGGCAATGAAGGGGGATTAGATGAAAAACTGTTTTTT.

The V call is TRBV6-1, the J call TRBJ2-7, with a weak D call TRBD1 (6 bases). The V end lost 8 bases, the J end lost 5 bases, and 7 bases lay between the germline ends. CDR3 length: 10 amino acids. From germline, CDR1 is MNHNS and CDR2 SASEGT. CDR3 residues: CASGGHEQYF. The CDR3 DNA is TGTGCCAGCGGGGGCCACGAGCAGTACTTC.

The CDR3 here is CASSLQLADYNEQFF. CDR3 DNA sequence: TGTGCCAGCAGCTTGCAACTAGCGGATTACAATGAGCAGTTCTTC. The J gene is TRBJ2-1, the V gene TRBV5-5; the match to TRBD2 covers 8 bases. The J segment lost 4 bases and the V segment lost 1 base, leaving 4 bases of the junction unmatched. Germline CDR1 and CDR2: SGHKS and YYEKEE (reference sequence). The CDR3 totals 15 residues.